This record looks at one T cell receptor beta chain sequence and its context. As yet, its antigen is unknown. This entry is derived from a study of T cell responses to AZD1222 COVID-19 vaccine. Some clones are missing from TCRdb's copy, which holds only in-frame ones; the method was immunoSEQ multiplex PCR. The table records more than 150,000 clones, around 92% of them present only once. General observations from the study: Unmutated variant regions are reportedly targeted by nearly half of spike-specific TCRs. Donors in the cohort were predominantly white British and more often female, and clonal diversity was possibly underestimated. Spike-specific TCR breadth rose after two AZD1222 doses, and depth rose as well.

Sequencing was performed on peripheral blood, taken on day 0 of AZD1222 vaccination. This TCR was recovered from an adult in good health.

Here the CDR3 reads CASSSRTGLGETQYF. The DNA of the CDR3 is TGTGCCAGCAGCTCCAGGACAGGGTTAGGAGAGACCCAGTACTTC. The chain links TRBV7-3 to TRBJ2-5, with 8 bases matching TRBD1. The CDR3 is 15 residues long. With V trimmed by 4 bases and J by 4 bases, 8 bases remained unmatched. The V gene's germline CDR1 is SGHTA and CDR2 FQGTGA.